Listed here are 23 T cell receptor beta chains from one sample, sequenced in a study of patients and donors after allogeneic stem cell transplantation. TCRdb processed the RT-PCR reads anew with MiXCR; each CDR3 protein has one entry. The profile shows 390,000 or so distinct CDR3 sequences, 16% of them singletons. The sequenced sample consisted of blood, either unsorted or a sorted T cell fraction (not recorded which). Every receptor here comes from a human donor who was either an allogeneic HSCT recipient or a stem cell or donor lymphocyte infusion donor (not recorded which). It is not recorded whose cells these are; they may come from a transplant donor.

The CDR3 nucleotides are TGTGCCAGCAGAACCTTACTTAGTTGGGACAGAAGCAATCAGCCCCAGCATTTT. Protein sequence: CASRTLLSWDRSNQPQHF. This rearrangement joins TRBV25-1 to TRBJ1-5; 7 nucleotides match TRBD1. The CDR3 runs to 18 residues. Germline CDR1 is MGHDK and CDR2 is SYGVNS. V was pared by 6 bases and J by 1 base, with 15 bases of the junction left unmatched.

The sample holds a few counts of this clonotype. The genes are TRBV7-3 and TRBJ1-2; 7 bases are shared with TRBD1. The V gene's germline CDR1 is SGHTA and CDR2 FQGTGA. This CDR3 region has 15 residues. The trim removed 5 bases at V and 4 bases at J, leaving 10 bases unmatched. In DNA, the CDR3 is TGTGCCAGCAGCCAGGGGGACCCAAACCTCTATGGCTACACCTTC. Its translation is CASSQGDPNLYGYTF.

This rearrangement joins TRBV20-1 to TRBJ2-1; D might be TRBD2 (6 bases). The CDR3 is 12 amino acids. Trimming took 4 bases from V and 10 from J, leaving 14 bases between them. Germline CDR1 DFQATT, CDR2 SNEGSKA (reference sequence). The CDR3 coding sequence is TGCAGTGCTACGGGACTCCTGGGGGAGCAGTTCTTC. As protein: CSATGLLGEQFF.

The V and J genes are TRBV5-5 and TRBJ2-2, with D tentatively TRBD1 (5 bases). V lost 6 bases and J lost 5, with 17 bases in between. The germline gives CDR1 SGHKS, CDR2 YYEKEE (reference sequence). The CDR3 runs to 15 residues. The CDR3, as DNA: TGTGCCAGCAACCGACAGCCTGAACGAACCGGGGAGCTGTTTTTT. Translation gives CASNRQPERTGELFF.

The CDR3 region has the DNA TGTGCCAGCTCACCTACTAGCGGGAGTCTCAATGAGCAGTTCTTC. This codes for CASSPTSGSLNEQFF. V and J are TRBV18 and TRBJ2-1, with 11 nucleotides matching TRBD2. The ends lost 3 bases at V and 6 bases at J; junction bases unmatched: 4. Germline values: CDR1 KGHSH, CDR2 LQKENI. The CDR3 extends over 15 amino acids.

This chain uses TRBV3-1 with TRBJ2-2; 11 bases fit TRBD2. This CDR3 region has 19 residues. The germline CDR1 and CDR2 sequences are LGHDT and YNNKEL (reference sequence). V shed 0 bases and J 5 bases; nucleotides not matched to a gene: 11. CDR3 sequence reads: CASSQERELAGVGTGELFF. The DNA for the CDR3 is TGTGCCAGCAGCCAAGAAAGGGAACTAGCGGGGGTAGGAACCGGGGAGCTGTTTTTT.

This clonotype has a count of ten or more. The chain couples TRBV4-1 to TRBJ2-1, with 8 nucleotides matching TRBD1. Germline CDR1 and CDR2: MGHRA and YSYEKL. V lost 5 bases to trimming and J lost 2 bases; unmatched junction nucleotides: 5. The CDR3 sequence is 15 residues long. CDR3 sequence: CASSSDRVTYNEQFF. In nucleotides, the CDR3 is TGCGCCAGCAGCTCGGACAGGGTCACCTACAATGAGCAGTTCTTC.

The chain recombines TRBV14 with TRBJ2-3; 9 bases align to TRBD2. The CDR3 is 15 amino acids. The V and J ends lost 2 bases and 3 bases, in that order; junction bases with no gene match: 3. Germline lookup yields CDR1 SGHDN and CDR2 FVKESK. CDR3 loop: CASSQSGGKTDTQYF. The CDR3 bases are TGTGCCAGCAGCCAAAGCGGGGGGAAGACAGATACGCAGTATTTT.

Only a few counts were recorded for this clonotype. The chain combines TRBV18 with TRBJ2-3; D is possibly TRBD1 or TRBD2 (5 bases each). The length of the CDR3 is 14 residues. Germline values: CDR1 KGHSH, CDR2 LQKENI. V was clipped by 0 bases and J by 5 bases, with 9 bases between them. In DNA form, the CDR3 reads TGTGCCAGCTCACCACCGAATGGGGGAGATACGCAGTATTTT. Translating gives CASSPPNGGDTQYF.

The genes are TRBV27 and TRBJ2-6, with D perhaps matching TRBD2 (6 bases). Trimming took 3 bases from V and 2 from J, leaving 20 bases between them. The CDR3 has 19 residues. In germline, CDR1 is MNHEY, CDR2 SMNVEV (reference sequence). This CDR3 is CASSFEISGVRAGANVLTF. DNA of the CDR3: TGTGCCAGCAGTTTCGAAATTTCGGGGGTACGTGCTGGGGCCAACGTCCTGACTTTC.

The V call is TRBV29-1, the J call TRBJ2-5, with unresolved D. The CDR3 totals 13 residues. V was clipped by 4 bases and J by 1 base, with 10 bases between them. Germline V gives CDR1 SQVTM, CDR2 ANQGSEA. CDR3: CSVVLQSQETQYF. The CDR3 DNA reads TGCAGCGTTGTCCTACAGTCCCAAGAGACCCAGTACTTC.

This clonotype was seen a handful of times. This chain joins TRBV6-1 and TRBJ2-3, with TRBD2 identical over 8 bases. The CDR3 length is 15 residues. The J segment lost 0 bases and the V segment lost 6 bases, leaving 5 bases of the junction unmatched. Looked up from germline, CDR1 is MNHNS and CDR2 is SASEGT. The CDR3 protein is CASRKAGASTDTQYF. The CDR3 DNA reads TGTGCCAGCAGAAAAGCGGGAGCCAGCACAGATACGCAGTATTTT.

This clonotype was seen a few times. J is TRBJ1-1 and V is TRBV18; D perhaps matches TRBD1 (6 bases). Germline assignment: CDR1 KGHSH and CDR2 LQKENI. The CDR3 sequence is 13 residues long. The V and J ends lost 5 bases and 4 bases respectively, with 11 bases between them. DNA of the CDR3: TGTGCCAGCTCAGGAGAACAGGGCACTGAAGCTTTCTTT. Amino acids: CASSGEQGTEAFF.

The chain has TRBV20-1 and TRBJ1-1, with a weak D call TRBD1 (6 bases). The CDR3 consists of 16 residues. V was pared by 0 bases and J by 1 base, with 15 bases between. Looked up from germline, CDR1 is DFQATT and CDR2 is SNEGSKA (reference sequence). The CDR3 sequence: CSARDPRGGKNTEAFF. In DNA, the CDR3 is TGCAGTGCTAGAGATCCGAGGGGGGGGAAGAACACTGAAGCTTTCTTT.

This clonotype was picked up a small number of times. This chain links TRBV15 with TRBJ2-5, with a tentative D call TRBD2 (6 bases). Between the trimmed V and J ends, which lost 5 bases and 2 bases, there was a span of 15 bases. Germline V gene lookup returns CDR1 LNHNV and CDR2 YYDKDF (reference sequence). There are 15 residues in the CDR3. CDR3: CATSQKRAGQETQYF. CDR3 bases: TGTGCCACCAGCCAAAAGAGGGCGGGACAAGAGACCCAGTACTTC.

This chain links TRBV12-3 or TRBV12-4 with TRBJ1-2; perhaps TRBD1 as D (5 bases). Trimming removed 7 bases from V and 6 bases from J, with 15 bases in between. The CDR3 is 13 amino acids. Written as DNA, the CDR3 is TGTGCCAGCAATCTGGGGACGTTAGATGGCTACACCTTC. Protein sequence: CASNLGTLDGYTF.

This clonotype was counted between two and nine times. This chain connects TRBV7-9 to TRBJ1-1; TRBD1 aligns across 10 bases. The CDR3 runs 16 residues. Germline CDR1 SEHNR, CDR2 FQNEAQ (reference sequence). Losses at the gene ends were 4 bases for V and 5 bases for J; bases not matched to a gene: 10. The CDR3 here is CASSSLPGQGKTEAFF. The CDR3 nucleotides are TGTGCCAGCAGCTCATTGCCGGGACAGGGGAAAACTGAAGCTTTCTTT.

This clonotype was detected only a few times. This chain uses TRBV2 with TRBJ2-1; D might be TRBD2 (6 bases). CDR1 is SNHLY, CDR2 FYNNEI, per germline. This CDR3 has 14 amino acids. The V and J ends lost 2 bases and 7 bases respectively, with 12 bases between them. CDR3 bases: TGTGCCAGCAGTGAACCCGGGGAGGAGAATGAGCAGTTCTTC. Protein: CASSEPGEENEQFF.

The chain employs TRBV12-3 or TRBV12-4 and TRBJ2-7; 8 nucleotides agree with TRBD1. With 8 bases clipped from V and 4 bases from J, the junction kept 7 bases outside the gene matches. The length of the CDR3 is 13 residues. The CDR3, as DNA: TGTGCCAGCGGCCGGGACAGGCAGTACGAGCAGTACTTC. This translates into CASGRDRQYEQYF.

This clonotype has only a few counts. This rearrangement joins TRBV20-1 to TRBJ1-5; D gene ambiguous. Germline loops: CDR1 DFQATT, CDR2 SNEGSKA (reference sequence). V was shortened by 3 bases and J by 0 bases, with 12 bases between the two germline ends. This CDR3 has 15 amino acids. CDR3 bases: TGCAGTGCTAGCATCGGAGGACTTAGCAATCAGCCCCAGCATTTT. It translates to CSASIGGLSNQPQHF.

The V and J genes are TRBV5-1 and TRBJ2-7; a weak D match, TRBD1 (6 bases). Germline CDR1 reads SGHRS; CDR2 reads YFSETQ. The CDR3 sequence is 15 residues long. V lost 2 bases and J 4 bases, leaving 16 bases between the germline ends. The CDR3 coding sequence is TGCGCCAGCAGCTTTTCATCGGGACACAGATACGAGCAGTACTTC. As protein: CASSFSSGHRYEQYF.

The chain carries TRBV6-1 and TRBJ1-3, with D possibly matching TRBD1 (5 bases). CDR3 length equals 13 residues. V lost 11 bases and J 0 bases, leaving 11 bases between the germline ends. Looked up from germline, CDR1 is MNHNS and CDR2 is SASEGT. CDR3 region: CASGQNSGNTIYF. In nucleotides, the CDR3 is TGTGCCTCCGGACAAAACTCTGGAAACACCATATATTTT.

The V call is TRBV20-1, the J call TRBJ2-3; 10 bases fit TRBD1. J was trimmed by 3 bases and V by 5 bases; bases with no gene match: 5. This CDR3 is 14 amino acids long. Germline V gene data show CDR1 as DFQATT and CDR2 as SNEGSKA (reference sequence). CDR3 DNA sequence: TGCAGTGCTCCGACAGGGGGCCGAACAGATACGCAGTATTTT. Translated, it gives CSAPTGGRTDTQYF.